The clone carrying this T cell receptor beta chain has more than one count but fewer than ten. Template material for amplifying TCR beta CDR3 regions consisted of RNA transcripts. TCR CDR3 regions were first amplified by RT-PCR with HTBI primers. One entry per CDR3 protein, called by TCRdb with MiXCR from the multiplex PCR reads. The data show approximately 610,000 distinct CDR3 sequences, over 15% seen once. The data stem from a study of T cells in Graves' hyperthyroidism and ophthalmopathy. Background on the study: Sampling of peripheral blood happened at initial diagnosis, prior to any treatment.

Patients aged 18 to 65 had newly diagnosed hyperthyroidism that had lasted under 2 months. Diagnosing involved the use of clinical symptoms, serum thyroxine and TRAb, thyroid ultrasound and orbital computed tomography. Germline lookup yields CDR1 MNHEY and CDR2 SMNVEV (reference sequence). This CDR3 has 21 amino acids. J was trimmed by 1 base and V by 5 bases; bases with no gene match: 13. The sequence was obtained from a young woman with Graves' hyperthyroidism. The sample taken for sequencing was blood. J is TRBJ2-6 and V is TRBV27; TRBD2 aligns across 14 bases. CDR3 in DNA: TGTGCCAGCAGTCCGGGACTAGCGGGAGCCCTACCTATTTCTGGGGCCAACGTCCTGACTTTC. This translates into CASSPGLAGALPISGANVLTF.